Each of the 8 T cell receptor beta chains below was sequenced from the same sample in a study of T cells after posttransplantation cyclophosphamide. Libraries were prepared by immunoSEQ multiplex PCR; TCRdb keeps only in-frame clonotypes and omits some of them. The repertoire holds about 8,000 clones, 75% to 95% seen once, with 3% to 4.5% in the top ten. Sequenced material: CD4+ T cells sorted from blood. The receptor source for this set is a woman aged 50 to 65 in good health and a related stem cell transplant donor.

The chain recombines TRBV5-1 with TRBJ2-7, with D tentatively TRBD1 (6 bases). Trimming pared 1 base from V and 4 bases from J, leaving 9 bases between. CDR1 and CDR2 (germline): SGHRS, YFSETQ. This CDR3 contains 13 residues. CDR3: CASSLWDKYEQYF. CDR3 sequence (DNA): TGCGCCAGCAGCTTGTGGGACAAGTACGAGCAGTACTTC.

In this sample, this clone turned up a few times. This chain joins TRBV6-5 and TRBJ1-1, with D tentatively TRBD1 (6 bases). The germline gives CDR1 MNHEY, CDR2 SVGAGI. V lost 9 bases to trimming and J lost 4 bases, with 18 bases between them. The CDR3 runs to 14 residues. CDR3 sequence: CASNRQDRRTEAFF. CDR3 nucleotide sequence: TGTGCCAGTAACAGACAGGATCGGCGCACTGAAGCTTTCTTT.

This chain links TRBV29-1 with TRBJ1-2; tentatively, D is TRBD1 (5 bases). This CDR3 spans 12 amino acids. Trimming stripped 7 bases from V and 5 bases from J, with 14 bases between. The V gene's germline CDR1 is SQVTM and CDR2 ANQGSEA. The CDR3 DNA sequence: TGCAGCGCCCGCTGGGGCTCTTATGGCTACACCTTC. Translation: CSARWGSYGYTF.

The V gene is TRBV5-1, the J gene TRBJ2-5, with D maybe TRBD1 (6 bases). With 0 bases removed from V and 5 bases from J, the gap between germline ends came to 20 bases. The length of the CDR3 is 17 residues. Germline-derived CDR1 and CDR2 are SGHRS and YFSETQ. The CDR3 reads CASSLGWGSPGVETQYF. CDR3 DNA: TGCGCCAGCAGCTTGGGATGGGGCAGTCCAGGGGTGGAGACCCAGTACTTC.

The chain is built from TRBV5-1 and TRBJ1-2; the match to TRBD1 covers 9 bases. J was trimmed by 4 bases and V by 4 bases; bases with no gene match: 8. Germline lookup yields CDR1 SGHRS and CDR2 YFSETQ. The CDR3 consists of 15 residues. The CDR3 here is CASSATGTGFYGYTF. In nucleotides, the CDR3 is TGCGCCAGCAGCGCAACCGGGACAGGGTTCTATGGCTACACCTTC.

This rearrangement joins TRBV28 to TRBJ2-7; perhaps TRBD2 as D (6 bases). Germline CDR1 reads MDHEN; CDR2 reads SYDVKM. The CDR3 has 15 amino acids. Trimming cost V 3 bases and J 0 bases, with 12 bases left between them. The CDR3 is CASSLASAPSYEQYF. The CDR3 DNA follows: TGTGCCAGCAGTTTGGCTAGCGCCCCCTCCTACGAGCAGTACTTC.

The genes are TRBV2 and TRBJ2-1; no clear D gene. The CDR3 is 11 amino acids. V gave up 6 bases and J gave up 8 bases, with 8 bases separating them. CDR1 is SNHLY, CDR2 FYNNEI, per germline. CDR3 loop: CASSRGDEQFF. As DNA, the CDR3 is TGTGCCAGCAGCAGAGGCGATGAGCAGTTCTTC.

The chain employs TRBV19 and TRBJ1-5; TRBD1 aligns across 10 bases. This CDR3 contains 16 residues. The V gene end was trimmed by 6 bases and the J gene end by 5 bases; junction bases not matched to a gene: 10. Germline assignment: CDR1 LNHDA and CDR2 SQIVND (reference sequence). The DNA for the CDR3 is TGTGCCAGTAGACCACTCGGACAGGGGGGTCATCAGCCCCAGCATTTT. This translates into CASRPLGQGGHQPQHF.